The entry below gives a single TCR beta chain sequence along with its context. Through a sample-barcoded 5' primer and a J-beta primer mix, a second PCR was run for roughly 7 to 11 cycles. TCRdb itself ran the 5' RACE reads through MiXCR, one entry per CDR3 protein. The table has approximately 880,000 distinct CDR3 sequences, 45% to 50% seen once. This specimen comes from a study of blood T cells in healthy people across ages. CDR3 length: 16 residues. Germline V gives CDR1 MNHNS, CDR2 SASEGT. V was shortened by 3 bases and J by 8 bases, with 19 bases between the two germline ends. Input material: blood. V usage is TRBV6-1 and J usage is TRBJ1-4, with D perhaps matching TRBD1 (6 bases). This receptor was obtained from a young man in good health. This CDR3 is CASSDLHQGPSEKLFF. Here the CDR3 DNA reads TGTGCCAGCAGTGACCTCCACCAGGGGCCGTCCGAAAAACTGTTTTTT.